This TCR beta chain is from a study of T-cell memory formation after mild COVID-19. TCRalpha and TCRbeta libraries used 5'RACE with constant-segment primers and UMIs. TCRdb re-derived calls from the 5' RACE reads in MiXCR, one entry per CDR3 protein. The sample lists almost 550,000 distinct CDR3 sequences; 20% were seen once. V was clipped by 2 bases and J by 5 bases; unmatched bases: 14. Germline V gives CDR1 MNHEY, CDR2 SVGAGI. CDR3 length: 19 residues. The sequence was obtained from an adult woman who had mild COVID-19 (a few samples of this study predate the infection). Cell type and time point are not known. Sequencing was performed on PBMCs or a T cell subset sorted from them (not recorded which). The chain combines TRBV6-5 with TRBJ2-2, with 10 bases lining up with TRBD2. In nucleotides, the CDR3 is TGTGCCAGCAGTTACGAGGGGCCTTCCAGCGGGGGGGCGACCGGGGAGCTGTTTTTT. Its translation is CASSYEGPSSGGATGELFF.